These 32 T cell receptor beta chains were sequenced from one sample in a study of cytomegalovirus exposure and HLA in healthy donors. PCR used 60 Vbeta primers and 13 Jbeta primers. Profiling relied on immunoSEQ multiplex PCR, and the TCRdb table lists in-frame clones only, not all of them. The sample has roughly 120,000 clones; roughly 82% are singletons. The sample was PBMCs. The receptor source for this set is a woman aged 40 to 55 in good health and CMV-seropositive.

The chain links TRBV6-5 to TRBJ2-7, with a tentative D call TRBD1 (6 bases). The CDR3 covers 15 residues. The germline V gene encodes CDR1 MNHEY and CDR2 SVGAGI. The V and J ends lost 0 bases and 5 bases respectively, with 14 bases between them. The CDR3 coding sequence is TGTGCCAGCAGTTACTCCCGGGACATGGTAAACGAGCAGTACTTC. This encodes CASSYSRDMVNEQYF.

The genes are TRBV11-2 and TRBJ2-7, with TRBD1 matching 7 bases. The J segment lost 4 bases and the V segment lost 2 bases, leaving 5 bases of the junction unmatched. Germline CDR1 is SGHAT and CDR2 is FQNNGV. The CDR3 totals 14 residues. The CDR3 DNA reads TGTGCCAGCAGCTTACTTACAGGGGAATACGAGCAGTACTTC. Translating gives CASSLLTGEYEQYF. The full variable domain, rest sourced from reference TRBV11-2 and TRBJ2-7, is EAGVAQSPRYKIIEKRQSVAFWCNPISGHATLYWYQQILGQGPKLLIQFQNNGVVDDSQLPKDRFSAERLKGVDSTLKIQPAKLEDSAVYLCASSLLTGEYEQYFGPGTRLTVT.

This clone was detected only a few times. The chain combines TRBV11-2 with TRBJ2-1; 7 positions match TRBD2. V was pared by 1 base and J by 3 bases, with 9 bases of the junction left unmatched. Per germline, CDR1 SGHAT and CDR2 FQNNGV. This CDR3 spans 17 amino acids. The CDR3: CASSLAGGAGLYNEQFF. The DNA for the CDR3 is TGTGCCAGCAGCTTAGCTGGTGGAGCGGGACTCTACAATGAGCAGTTCTTC.

In this sample, this clone turned up a few times. CDR3 loop: CSVDRLAEANEQFF. CDR3 coding DNA: TGCAGCGTTGACAGGCTAGCGGAGGCCAATGAGCAGTTCTTC. The V call is TRBV29-1, the J call TRBJ2-1, with 7 bases fitting TRBD2. Germline CDR1 is SQVTM and CDR2 is ANQGSEA. This CDR3 is built from 14 residues. V trimming: 3 bases; J trimming: 6 bases; junction bases outside the gene matches: 8.

The CDR3 spells CASSLLGTGVDTQYF. Here the CDR3 DNA reads TGTGCCAGCAGCTTATTGGGGACAGGGGTAGATACGCAGTATTTT. The rearrangement uses TRBV7-7 and TRBJ2-3; 10 positions agree with TRBD1. From germline, CDR1 is SSHAT and CDR2 FNYEAQ (reference sequence). The CDR3 is 15 amino acids. V trimming: 2 bases; J trimming: 5 bases; junction bases outside the gene matches: 4.

The chain uses TRBV27 and TRBJ2-7; 12 nucleotides line up with TRBD1. Germline-derived CDR1 and CDR2 are MNHEY and SMNVEV (reference sequence). V was pared by 8 bases and J by 6 bases, with 8 bases of the junction left unmatched. The CDR3 has 14 residues. The CDR3 region is CASAWGQGASEQYF. In DNA form, the CDR3 reads TGTGCCAGCGCATGGGGACAGGGGGCATCCGAGCAGTACTTC.

This chain uses TRBV7-6 with TRBJ2-1, with 10 nucleotides matching TRBD2. The CDR3 totals 16 residues. V shed 1 base, J shed 7 bases, and the junction held 7 bases outside the gene matches. Per the germline V gene, CDR1 is SGHVS and CDR2 is FNYEAQ. Written as DNA, the CDR3 is TGTGCCAGCAGCTTAGTGTCCGGTAGCGGGGGGAATGAGCAGTTCTTC. Translated, it gives CASSLVSGSGGNEQFF.

This clone was found a few times. The J gene is TRBJ2-2, the V gene TRBV6-5; weak D call: TRBD1 (6 bases). V was trimmed by 2 bases and J by 6 bases, leaving 10 bases between them. The CDR3 is made up of 14 amino acids. Germline-derived CDR1 and CDR2 are MNHEY and SVGAGI. The CDR3 DNA reads as TGTGCCAGCAGTTACAATACAGGGTCCGGGGAGCTGTTTTTT. It yields the protein CASSYNTGSGELFF.

The sample holds one count of this clone. The chain joins TRBV10-3 to TRBJ2-5; 7 bases are a match to TRBD2. CDR3 size: 14 residues. Trimming at V came to 0 bases and at J to 4 bases, leaving 2 bases not matched to a gene. Germline values: CDR1 ENHRY, CDR2 SYGVKD. The CDR3 loop is CAISESGGPETQYF. CDR3 bases: TGTGCCATCAGTGAGTCGGGAGGGCCAGAGACCCAGTACTTC.

The chain is built from TRBV27 and TRBJ1-1, with a possible D match to TRBD1 (6 bases). Trimming left V 1 base short and J 5 bases short, with 11 bases between. The CDR3 loop spans 14 amino acids. Germline values: CDR1 MNHEY, CDR2 SMNVEV (reference sequence). The CDR3 sequence is CASSLYRVGTEAFF. The CDR3 DNA reads TGTGCCAGCAGTTTATACAGGGTGGGGACTGAAGCTTTCTTT.

The chain combines TRBV29-1 with TRBJ2-3; D is undetermined. Trimming removed 2 bases at V and 6 bases at J, with 9 bases between. Germline V gene lookup returns CDR1 SQVTM and CDR2 ANQGSEA. The CDR3 loop spans 12 amino acids. The CDR3 nucleotides read TGCAGCGTTGAACGCCGGGTGGATACGCAGTATTTT. It specifies CSVERRVDTQYF.

This chain links TRBV14 with TRBJ2-1; D uncertain. CDR3 length: 12 residues. CDR1 and CDR2 from the germline V gene are SGHDN and FVKESK. Trimming removed 0 bases at V and 8 bases at J, with 5 bases between. CDR3 sequence: CASSQDHYEQFF. The CDR3 DNA reads TGTGCCAGCAGCCAAGATCACTATGAGCAGTTCTTC.

This chain links TRBV5-6 with TRBJ2-1; 12 bases are a match to TRBD2. Germline CDR1 reads SGHDT; CDR2 reads YYEEEE. The CDR3 length is 16 residues. J was trimmed by 10 bases and V by 1 base; bases with no gene match: 9. This CDR3 reads CASSLISSGGAREQFF. The CDR3 DNA follows: TGTGCCAGCAGCTTGATTTCTAGCGGGGGGGCCCGCGAGCAGTTCTTC.

This clone was detected once. The CDR3 nucleotides are TGTGCCAGCAGCTTAGTATCCGGGGGAGGGGGAAAAGAGCAGTACTTC. It translates to CASSLVSGGGGKEQYF. The chain links TRBV7-2 to TRBJ2-7, with D possibly matching TRBD2 (7 bases). The V gene's germline CDR1 is SGHTA and CDR2 FQGNSA. The length of the CDR3 is 16 residues. V was pared by 1 base and J by 7 bases, with 20 bases between.

The genes are TRBV29-1 and TRBJ2-4; perhaps TRBD2 as D (6 bases). V was clipped by 8 bases and J by 2 bases, with 46 bases between them. CDR3 length: 24 residues. From germline, CDR1 is SQVTM and CDR2 ANQGSEA. CDR3 sequence (DNA): TGCAGCCCAAACCCATCTCTCGAGGTTATACCCTCACGGACGGCGGGGTCTTCCAAAAACATTCAGTACTTC. Protein sequence: CSPNPSLEVIPSRTAGSSKNIQYF. The full variable domain, with the rest looked up from reference TRBV29-1 and TRBJ2-4, is SAVISQKPSRDICQRGTSLTIQCQVDSQVTMMFWYRQQPGQSLTLIATANQGSEATYESGFVIDKFPISRPNLTFSTLTVSNMSPEDSSIYLCSPNPSLEVIPSRTAGSSKNIQYFGAGTRLSVL.

The CDR3 loop reads CASSKDGLNQPQHF. The CDR3 DNA reads as TGTGCCAGCTCCAAGGACGGACTCAATCAGCCCCAGCATTTT. The rearrangement joins TRBV18 to TRBJ1-5; no definite D call. The CDR3 extends over 14 amino acids. The V end lost 6 bases, the J end lost 3 bases, and 12 bases lay between the germline ends. Germline-derived CDR1 and CDR2 are KGHSH and LQKENI.

The chain carries TRBV5-4 and TRBJ1-6, with D tentatively TRBD1 (5 bases). The germline gives CDR1 SGHNT, CDR2 YYREEE (reference sequence). The CDR3 loop spans 13 amino acids. The V and J ends lost 4 bases and 9 bases respectively, with 11 bases between them. DNA for the CDR3: TGTGCCAGCAGCGTCGACAGAATTTCACCCCTCCACTTT. It codes for CASSVDRISPLHF.

The table lists this clone with a few counts. This chain links TRBV30 with TRBJ1-1; 11 nucleotides agree with TRBD1. Germline trimming cut 4 bases from V and 0 bases from J; bases unmatched to any gene: 4. Germline V gene lookup returns CDR1 GTSNPN and CDR2 SVGIG (reference sequence). This CDR3 is built from 15 residues. CDR3 coding DNA: TGTGCCTGGACCGGGGACAGGGGGGTGAACACTGAAGCTTTCTTT. It translates to CAWTGDRGVNTEAFF.

V and J are TRBV4-2 and TRBJ2-3; TRBD2 matches 10 bases. The V segment lost 2 bases and the J segment 1 base; nucleotides outside the gene matches: 3. Per germline, CDR1 LGHNA and CDR2 YNFKEQ. The CDR3 spans 16 residues. The CDR3, as DNA: TGTGCCAGCAGCCAAAGAGCGGGAGGGGGCACAGATACGCAGTATTTT. Its translation is CASSQRAGGGTDTQYF.

This clone came up a few times. This chain uses TRBV5-1 with TRBJ2-5, with 9 bases identical to TRBD1. CDR1 is SGHRS and CDR2 is YFSETQ in the germline V gene. Germline trimming cut 7 bases from V and 3 bases from J; bases unmatched to any gene: 7. This CDR3 contains 14 residues. This CDR3 reads CASFPGTGKETQYF. The CDR3 bases are TGCGCCAGCTTTCCCGGGACAGGGAAAGAGACCCAGTACTTC.

The rearrangement joins TRBV25-1 to TRBJ2-1, with a possible D match to TRBD2 (6 bases). This CDR3 spans 14 amino acids. Per germline, CDR1 MGHDK and CDR2 SYGVNS. Trimming removed 7 bases from V and 0 bases from J, with 10 bases in between. For the CDR3, the DNA is TGTGCCAGCACCCGGGGGAGCTCCTACAATGAGCAGTTCTTC. It codes for CASTRGSSYNEQFF.

This chain links TRBV6-1 with TRBJ2-7, with D possibly TRBD2 on 5 matching bases. The CDR3 consists of 14 residues. Germline V gives CDR1 MNHNS, CDR2 SASEGT. Trimming pared 7 bases from V and 0 bases from J, leaving 13 bases between. CDR3 amino acids: CASKAGLHSYEQYF. CDR3 in DNA: TGTGCCAGCAAGGCGGGCCTACACTCCTACGAGCAGTACTTC.

This clone was detected a few times. This same CDR3 is encoded by further DNA sequences in the sample. This chain uses TRBV5-1 with TRBJ2-5, with 7 bases matching TRBD1. Unmatched junction bases numbered 6, after V lost 0 bases and J lost 4 bases. From germline, CDR1 is SGHRS and CDR2 YFSETQ. The CDR3 is 15 residues long. The CDR3 region has the DNA TGCGCCAGCAGCTTGGGAGACAGGGACAGAGAGACCCAGTACTTC. It codes for CASSLGDRDRETQYF.

This clone was observed a few times. The rearrangement joins TRBV6-6 to TRBJ1-1; TRBD1 is a possible D gene (6 bases). CDR1 is MNHNY, CDR2 SVGAGI, per germline (reference sequence). V was trimmed by 5 bases and J by 9 bases, leaving 10 bases between them. The CDR3 totals 11 residues. CDR3 region: CASSAGAQAFF. The CDR3 DNA sequence: TGTGCCAGCAGTGCAGGGGCACAAGCTTTCTTT.

The chain has TRBV2 and TRBJ1-1; 8 nucleotides match TRBD1. The CDR3 is made up of 15 amino acids. The V gene's germline CDR1 is SNHLY and CDR2 FYNNEI. The trim removed 9 bases at V and 0 bases at J, leaving 9 bases unmatched. In nucleotides, the CDR3 is TGTGCCAGTCTGGGACAGGTCATTATGAACACTGAAGCTTTCTTT. Its protein is CASLGQVIMNTEAFF.

The rearrangement joins TRBV30 to TRBJ2-3; 8 bases map to TRBD2. The CDR3 runs 13 residues. Looked up from germline, CDR1 is GTSNPN and CDR2 is SVGIG (reference sequence). V trimming: 4 bases; J trimming: 3 bases; junction bases outside the gene matches: 3. The CDR3 spells CAWNGLATDTQYF. For the CDR3, the DNA is TGTGCCTGGAACGGACTAGCAACAGATACGCAGTATTTT.

The J gene is TRBJ1-5, the V gene TRBV4-2, with 9 nucleotides matching TRBD1. The CDR3 totals 16 residues. Germline CDR1 is LGHNA and CDR2 is YNFKEQ. V shed 0 bases and J 2 bases; nucleotides not matched to a gene: 2. The CDR3 is CASSQDWDRGNQPQHF. The CDR3 region has the DNA TGTGCCAGCAGCCAAGATTGGGACAGGGGCAATCAGCCCCAGCATTTT.

This chain connects TRBV15 to TRBJ2-5; D may be TRBD1 (6 bases). The V end was cut by 4 bases, the J end by 2 bases, with 14 bases between. Per the germline V gene, CDR1 is LNHNV and CDR2 is YYDKDF (reference sequence). This CDR3 is 15 amino acids long. The CDR3 is CATSTQSTGQETQYF. CDR3 bases: TGTGCCACCAGCACCCAATCGACAGGACAAGAGACCCAGTACTTC.

The chain carries TRBV15 and TRBJ2-2; perhaps TRBD1 as D (5 bases). This CDR3 has 14 amino acids. Trimming removed 9 bases from V and 0 bases from J, with 11 bases in between. Germline V CDR1 and CDR2: LNHNV, YYDKDF (reference sequence). The CDR3 sequence is CATRQISNTGELFF. The CDR3 DNA sequence: TGTGCCACGAGACAGATCTCGAACACCGGGGAGCTGTTTTTT.

This chain uses TRBV15 with TRBJ1-2; the match to TRBD1 covers 11 bases. Germline trimming cut 4 bases from V and 2 bases from J; bases unmatched to any gene: 3. The CDR3 length is 15 residues. Germline lookup yields CDR1 LNHNV and CDR2 YYDKDF (reference sequence). The DNA of the CDR3 is TGTGCCACCAGCAAAGGGACAGGGGGAAACTATGGCTACACCTTC. As protein: CATSKGTGGNYGYTF. The full variable domain, with the rest looked up from reference TRBV15 and TRBJ1-2, is DAMVIQNPRYQVTQFGKPVTLSCSQTLNHNVMYWYQQKSSQAPKLLFHYYDKDFNNEADTPDNFQSRRPNTSFCFLDIRSPGLGDTAMYLCATSKGTGGNYGYTFGSGTRLTVV.

The chain joins TRBV7-8 to TRBJ1-1, with 7 nucleotides matching TRBD1. Germline CDR1 reads SGHVS; CDR2 reads FQNEAQ. CDR3 length equals 17 residues. V lost 0 bases to trimming and J lost 1 base; unmatched junction nucleotides: 8. CDR3 nucleotide sequence: TGTGCCAGCAGCTTAGCCCGAAACAGGGGTGCGAACACTGAAGCTTTCTTT. It is translated as CASSLARNRGANTEAFF.

The chain has TRBV5-4 and TRBJ1-1; the match to TRBD1 covers 9 bases. This CDR3 comprises 15 residues. V was pared by 3 bases and J by 0 bases, with 3 bases of the junction left unmatched. Germline loops: CDR1 SGHNT, CDR2 YYREEE (reference sequence). CDR3 nucleotides: TGTGCCAGCAGCTCGGACAGGGGCGTGAACACTGAAGCTTTCTTT. Translated, it gives CASSSDRGVNTEAFF.